Given below is one T cell receptor beta chain in context. Since a much larger clone is just one base distant, this may be a read error. This specimen belongs to a study of T cells in Graves' hyperthyroidism and ophthalmopathy. Using RNA transcripts as the source, TCR beta CDR3 regions were amplified. Initially, a first-round RT-PCR of the TCR CDR3 employed the HTBI primer set. Via MiXCR, TCRdb re-called the multiplex PCR reads, giving one row per CDR3 protein. The sample lists about 300,000 distinct CDR3 sequences, roughly a fifth occurring once. Germline V CDR1 and CDR2: SGDLS, YYNGEE. Trimming removed 0 bases at V and 5 bases at J, with 11 bases between. The CDR3 is 14 residues long.

Sequencing input: blood. The chain joins TRBV9 to TRBJ1-1, with D perhaps matching TRBD1 (5 bases). The origin of this receptor is a man aged 45-65 years with Graves' ophthalmopathy. This CDR3 reads CASSVGGIETEAFF. In DNA form, the CDR3 reads TGTGCCAGCAGCGTAGGGGGGATTGAGACTGAAGCTTTCTTT.